Included here is one T cell receptor (beta chain) sequence, with context. The data derive from a study of PD-L1 blockade in urothelial cancer. This table comes from immunoSEQ multiplex PCR, and its TCRdb copy is limited to in-frame clones, with some not included. The repertoire includes 70,000 to 80,000 clones, 70% to 90% of them detected once, and 6.5% to 8% sits in the top ten. Described time point: pretreatment peripheral blood. This CDR3 is 14 amino acids long. With 4 bases clipped from V and 4 bases from J, the junction kept 4 bases outside the gene matches. The germline V gene encodes CDR1 SGHRS and CDR2 YFSETQ.

The sequence was obtained from a man aged 40-50 years with urothelial cancer. The chain employs TRBV5-1 and TRBJ2-2; 7 nucleotides match TRBD1. Sequences were derived from PBMCs, sampled around atezolizumab (anti-PD-L1) treatment. CDR3 sequence: CASSRGTVTGELFF. As DNA, the CDR3 is TGCGCCAGCAGCCGAGGGACAGTCACCGGGGAGCTGTTTTTT.